This section outlines one TCR beta chain sequence together with its context. No antigen is known for it. Base-call qualities are not available, and no considerably larger clone is one nucleotide away. TCRbeta CDR3 regions were amplified from genomic DNA by means of the immunoSEQ Assay, a bias-controlled multiplex PCR. Per the original workflow: Within the assay, amplification of reference gene primers was used to estimate how many nucleated cells each sample contained. To quantify the absolute abundance of each unique TCRbeta CDR3 rearrangement, sequence reads were collapsed and filtered. For each sample, productive Simpson clonality was calculated as the square root of Simpson's diversity index across productive rearrangements. The table comes from immuneACCESS by way of TCRdb, which keeps in-frame sequences with V and J called. Part of the clones is missing from these tables; in studies checked, under half for an unresolved V gene and the rest for unknown reasons. V and J calls and clone size are those listed in that table; D and trimming were worked out from the DNA. The sample table lists 68,000 or so clones, 87% of them with a count of one. The ten largest clones take up 6.6% of the sample.

This sample is drawn from a study of blood T cell repertoires in COVID-19 (dated by TCRdb to about 2020). About the investigation overall: The collaborator samples originated in the United States, Italy and Spain and spanned the acute and convalescent phases of COVID-19. The material from the prospective study consisted of cDNA or gDNA derived from T cells, B-cell-depleted T cells, or PBMCs. Deeply sampled blood TCRbeta repertoires from subjects exposed to, actively infected with, or recovered from COVID-19 were included in the dataset. A freely available public database, intended as a resource for researchers studying the immune response to SARS-CoV-2, is where the repertoires were released. Samples came from the ongoing ImmuneRACE study (first 160 participants) plus 1,254 subjects from 6 global collaborators. A de-identified subject ID, COVID-19 status, age in years and sex were almost always included in the sample metadata. Where available, HLA class I and class II types were taken from metadata supplied by the sample provider and were not determined by assay-based typing. On the study overall, not on this receptor specifically: The amount of clinical and demographic metadata varied by source and participant and was provided uncurated.

The collaborating institutions used their own protocols to collect whole blood in K2EDTA tubes. For TCRbeta analysis, collaborators shipped samples as frozen whole blood, isolated PBMCs, or DNA extracted from either of those sample types. From the germline V gene, CDR1 is SGHTA and CDR2 is FQGNSA. The CDR3 measures 15 amino acids from cysteine to phenylalanine. CDR3 DNA is the only sequence kept; it has 45 bases, read in frame from the first base. V trim: 5 bases; J trim: 2 bases; unmatched bases: 7. Sequenced sample: peripheral blood. The origin of this receptor is a man aged 50 to 60 with active COVID-19. The rearranged segments are TRBV7-2 and TRBJ2-3; TRBD2 lines up with 7 middle nucleotides. The CDR3: CASSQRRDYTDTQYF. The bases read TGTGCCAGCAGCCAGCGCCGGGACTACACAGATACGCAGTATTTT.